The subject of this entry is one T cell receptor (beta chain). Its antigen remains undetermined. Per-base quality was not reported, and no clone a single base away is much larger than it. This record comes from a study of resident and recirculating memory T cells in vitiligo (dated by TCRdb to 2016 to 2019). At the level of the whole study: For TCR beta sequencing, epidermis was obtained by shave biopsy from two lesional and two nonlesional sites, and PBMCs were also collected, from each of a few stable vitiligo patients. Samples were homogenized without cell sorting just before genomic DNA extraction with the Qiagen DNeasy Blood & Tissue Kit. The goal of the human TCR beta sequencing was to check whether lesional vitiligo skin contained specific clones that differed from the clones found in nonlesional skin and blood.

The study at large found these results: Mechanistic studies in the future are needed to assess how much the detected T cell clones and the human Trm pools versus Tcm pools each contribute. No single dominant TCR clone was found, and clonality differed from one vitiligo lesion to another. TCR sequences were not shared across biopsy sites or across patients, which suggests that different T cell clones infiltrate different lesions, a pattern described as private specificity. Overlap and correlation analysis showed no significant repertoire overlap between biopsies except for each lesion with itself, even within a single patient.

The immunoSEQ hsTCRB kit was used to amplify TCR beta chains from the genomic DNA. TCR beta libraries were sequenced on an Illumina MiSeq instrument by the immunoSEQ service. As for the original processing: Analysis of the repertoire data was performed with the immunoSEQ Analyzer. The table comes from immuneACCESS by way of TCRdb, which keeps in-frame sequences with V and J called. Part of the clones is missing from these tables; in studies checked, under half for an unresolved V gene and the rest for unknown reasons. The DNA was the basis for D and trimming; V, J and clone size are from that table. For this sample the table gives fewer than 80,000 clones, of which approximately 93% were detected only once. The leading ten clones occupy over 4.5% of the sample. Stable vitiligo was defined as no change in lesions over the previous 6 months. To count as stable, patients also needed to show no confetti depigmentation, which is a clinical sign of active vitiligo. Anyone who had been treated within the previous three months was excluded from the study. PBMCs were isolated from heparinized blood by Ficoll density gradient centrifugation and then flash-frozen.

Taken from cysteine to phenylalanine, the CDR3 has 16 residues. The retained sequence is limited to the CDR3, 48 bases, with the frame set at the first base. Based on the germline V gene (reference sequence), the CDR1 and CDR2 sequences are LNHDA and SQIVND. V and J are trimmed by 8 bases and 8 bases, and the gene matches miss 17 bases of the junction. Sequencing was done on a sample of blood. The receptor was derived from a male donor with vitiligo. The rearranged chain carries TRBV19 and TRBJ1-2; TRBD1 fits 10 bases in the junction. The CDR3 region has the sequence CASQNNRQGAIRGYTF. The nucleotides are TGTGCCAGTCAGAACAACCGACAGGGGGCGATTCGGGGCTACACCTTC.